This T cell receptor beta chain came from a study of shared clonotypes between healthy human individuals. How the authors handled the data: Filtering of immunoSEQ junctional sequences could not match full-length read filtering. Only in-frame clones appear in the TCRdb table, and some are missing; sequencing was by immunoSEQ multiplex PCR. The D gene and trimming were derived from the DNA, and the V and J assignments and clone size from that table. The sample shows 400,000 to 500,000 clones, 79% of them seen only once. Trimming shortened V by 5 bases and J by 0 bases, and 10 bases separated the two germline ends. Germline CDR1 and CDR2: MNHEY and SVGAGI. The CDR3 has 14 residues.

Sequenced: PBMCs. This receptor was taken from a woman aged 40 to 50 in good health. Some clones in this sample may be carry-over from other donors' samples. The chain recombines TRBV6-5 with TRBJ1-1; D may be TRBD1 (5 bases). CDR3: CASSAGYVNTEAFF. CDR3 DNA sequence: TGTGCCAGCAGTGCAGGGTATGTGAACACTGAAGCTTTCTTT.